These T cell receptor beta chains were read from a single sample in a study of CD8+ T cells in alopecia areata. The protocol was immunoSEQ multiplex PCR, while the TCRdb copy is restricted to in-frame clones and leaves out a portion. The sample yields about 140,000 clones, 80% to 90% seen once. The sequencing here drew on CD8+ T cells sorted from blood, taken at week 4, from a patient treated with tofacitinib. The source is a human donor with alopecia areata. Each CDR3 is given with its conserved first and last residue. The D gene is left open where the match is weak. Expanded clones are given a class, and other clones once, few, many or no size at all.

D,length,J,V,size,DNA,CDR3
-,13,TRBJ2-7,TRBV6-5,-,TGTGCCAGCAGTTACTCGAAGGCTTACGAGCAGTACTTC,CASSYSKAYEQYF
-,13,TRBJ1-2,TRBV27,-,TGTGCCAGCAGAGCCAGAGCTTTGGATGGCTACACCTTC,CASRARALDGYTF
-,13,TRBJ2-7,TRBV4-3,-,TGCGCCAGCAGCCATTCTCAGGGCTACGAGCAGTACTTC,CASSHSQGYEQYF
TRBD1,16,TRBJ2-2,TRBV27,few,TGTGCCAGCAGTACGGACAGGGGTGTCGGCACCGGGGAGCTGTTTTTT,CASSTDRGVGTGELFF
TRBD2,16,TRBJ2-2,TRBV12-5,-,TGTGCTAGTGGTTTGGTAGTGACTAGCGTGGACGGGGAGCTGTTTTTT,CASGLVVTSVDGELFF
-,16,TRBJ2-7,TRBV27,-,TGTGCCAGCAGTCCCTTTTTGGGGGTCAGCAGGTACGAGCAGTACTTC,CASSPFLGVSRYEQYF
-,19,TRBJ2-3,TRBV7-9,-,TGTGCCAGCAGCTTAAGGGCGGCCCGCAGGGAGGTCCTCACAGATACGCAGTATTTT,CASSLRAARREVLTDTQYF
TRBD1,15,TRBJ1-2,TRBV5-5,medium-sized,TGCGCCAGCAGCCAAGATAGGACAGGGCAATATGGCTACACCTTC,CASSQDRTGQYGYTF
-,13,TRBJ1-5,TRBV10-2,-,TGCGCCAGCAGTGAGGGATACAATCAGCCCCAGCATTTT,CASSEGYNQPQHF
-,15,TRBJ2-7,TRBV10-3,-,TGTGCCATCAGTGTCTCGCAGGGGGGATCCTACGAGCAGTACTTC,CAISVSQGGSYEQYF
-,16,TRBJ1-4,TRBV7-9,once,TGTGCCAGCAGCTCCTCGAGGGGGACTCTTAATGAAAAACTGTTTTTT,CASSSSRGTLNEKLFF
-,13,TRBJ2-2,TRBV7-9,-,TGTGCCAGCAGCCAAGGTGGCACCGGGGAGCTGTTTTTT,CASSQGGTGELFF
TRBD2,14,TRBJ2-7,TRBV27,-,TGTGCCAGCAGTTTAACAAGCGGGGGCTACGAGCAGTACTTC,CASSLTSGGYEQYF
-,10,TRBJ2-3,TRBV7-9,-,TGTGCCAGCAGGGATGGAGGGCGGGATTTT,CASRDGGRDF
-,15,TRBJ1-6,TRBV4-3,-,TGCGCCAGCAGCCGCGGGACGGGGTATAATTCACCCCTCCACTTT,CASSRGTGYNSPLHF
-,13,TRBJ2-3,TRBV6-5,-,TGTGCCAGCAGTCCCGGACGGGGAGATACGCAGTATTTT,CASSPGRGDTQYF
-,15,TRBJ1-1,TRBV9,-,TGTGCCAGCAGCGAACAGGGAAATGGATACACTGAAGCTTTCTTT,CASSEQGNGYTEAFF
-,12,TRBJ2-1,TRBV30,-,TGTGCCTGGAGTCCAAGCGACAATGAGCAGTTCTTC,CAWSPSDNEQFF
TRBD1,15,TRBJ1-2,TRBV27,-,TGTGCCAGCAGTTTAGGGGGACAGGGAATCAATGGCTACACCTTC,CASSLGGQGINGYTF
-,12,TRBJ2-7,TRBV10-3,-,TGTGCCATCATGACGCCCCCCTACGAGCAGTACTTC,CAIMTPPYEQYF
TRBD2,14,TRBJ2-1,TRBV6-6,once,TGTGCCAGCAGCCTAGCGGGGGAAACGGGTGAGCAGTTCTTC,CASSLAGETGEQFF
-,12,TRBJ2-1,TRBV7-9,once,TGTGCCAGCAGCCTGGGGCCTTCGGAGCAGTTCTTC,CASSLGPSEQFF
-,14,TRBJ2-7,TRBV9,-,TGTGCCAGCAGCGTAGCTCTGGCCTCCTACGAGCAGTACTTC,CASSVALASYEQYF
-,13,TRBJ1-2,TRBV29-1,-,TGCAGCGTTGAATCGGGCAGGGCCTATGGCTACACCTTC,CSVESGRAYGYTF
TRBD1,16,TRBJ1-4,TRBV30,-,TGTGCCTGGAGGCCCACCTGGGACAGGGGGGGGGAAAAACTGTTTTTT,CAWRPTWDRGGEKLFF
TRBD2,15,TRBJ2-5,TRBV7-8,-,TGTGCCAGCAGCTCGGGACTAGCGGGGCCAGAGACCCAGTACTTC,CASSSGLAGPETQYF
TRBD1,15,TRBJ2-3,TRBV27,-,TGTGCCAGCAGTATCCGACAGGGGAGCACAGATACGCAGTATTTT,CASSIRQGSTDTQYF
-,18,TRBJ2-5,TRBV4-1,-,TGCGCCAGCAGCCATAACCCTACGAGGGGGGGGTACCAAGAGACCCAGTACTTC,CASSHNPTRGGYQETQYF
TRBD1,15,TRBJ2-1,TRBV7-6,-,TGTGCCAGCAGACCGACAGGGGGGAGTGGTAATGAGCAGTTCTTC,CASRPTGGSGNEQFF
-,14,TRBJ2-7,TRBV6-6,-,TGTGCCAGCAGTCACACAGGGATCTCCTACGAGCAGTACTTC,CASSHTGISYEQYF
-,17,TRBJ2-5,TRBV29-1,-,TGCAGCGTTGCAGGGGGACTGACTATAGTCGTGGGGGAGACCCAGTACTTC,CSVAGGLTIVVGETQYF
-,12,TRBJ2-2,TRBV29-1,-,TGCAGCGTCCCGTTGGGCACCGGGGAGCTGTTTTTT,CSVPLGTGELFF
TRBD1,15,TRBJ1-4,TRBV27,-,TGTGCCAGCAGATCGGGACAGCTGCTACGGGAAAAACTGTTTTTT,CASRSGQLLREKLFF
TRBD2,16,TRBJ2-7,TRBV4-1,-,TGCGCCAGCAGCCCCCGGGAGCGGGGGGGGACCTACGAGCAGTACTTC,CASSPRERGGTYEQYF
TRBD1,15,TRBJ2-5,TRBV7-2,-,TGTGCCAGCAGCTTAGAGGGGGCACGTTGGGAGACCCAGTACTTC,CASSLEGARWETQYF
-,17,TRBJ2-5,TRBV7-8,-,TGTGCCAGCAGCTTAGGGGGATGGACAGAGTACCAAGAGACCCAGTACTTC,CASSLGGWTEYQETQYF
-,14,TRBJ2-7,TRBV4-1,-,TGCGCCAGCAGCCTCGGGACTCAGGCCTACGAGCAGTACTTC,CASSLGTQAYEQYF
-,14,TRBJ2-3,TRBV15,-,TGTGCCACCAGCGGGACCGTGGGGACAGATACGCAGTATTTT,CATSGTVGTDTQYF
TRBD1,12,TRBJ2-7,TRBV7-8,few,TGTGCCAGCAGCACGAGGACAGGCGAGCAGTACTTC,CASSTRTGEQYF
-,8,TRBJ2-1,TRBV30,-,TGTGCGGCGGACGAGCAGTTCTTC,CAADEQFF
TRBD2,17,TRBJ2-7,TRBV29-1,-,TGCAGCGTTCGTGGGAAAAGTGCCCTAGCGGGGGAGTACGAGCAGTACTTC,CSVRGKSALAGEYEQYF
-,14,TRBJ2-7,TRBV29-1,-,TGCAGCGTAAGACGGGACCTTCAGCCCCACGAGCAGTACTTC,CSVRRDLQPHEQYF
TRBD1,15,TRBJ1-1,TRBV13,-,TGTGCCAGCAGCTCCCCAGGGACAGGGGACACTGAAGCTTTCTTT,CASSSPGTGDTEAFF
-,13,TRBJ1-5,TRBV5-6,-,TGTGCCAGCAGCTACACAGGGAATCAGCCCCAGCATTTT,CASSYTGNQPQHF
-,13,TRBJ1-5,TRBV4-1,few,TGCGCCAGCAGCCAAACAGGGTTTCAGCCCCAGCATTTT,CASSQTGFQPQHF
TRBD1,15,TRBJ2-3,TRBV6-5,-,TGTGCCAGCAGTTACGGGACAGGACCGAGGGATACGCAGTATTTT,CASSYGTGPRDTQYF
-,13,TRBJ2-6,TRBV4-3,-,TGCGCCAGCAGCACAACTGGGGCCAACGTCCTGACTTTC,CASSTTGANVLTF
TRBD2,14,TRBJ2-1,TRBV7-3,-,TGTGCCAGCAGTACCCGGCGGGGGGATCATGAGCAGTTCTTC,CASSTRRGDHEQFF
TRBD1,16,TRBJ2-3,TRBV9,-,TGTGCCAGCAGCGAGCGAACAGGGGACGTGGTGGATACGCAGTATTTT,CASSERTGDVVDTQYF
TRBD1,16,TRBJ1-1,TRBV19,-,TGTGCCAGTAGTATAGGAGGGGACAGCATGAACACTGAAGCTTTCTTT,CASSIGGDSMNTEAFF
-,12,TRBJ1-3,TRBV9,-,TGTGCCAGCAGCGCCCAAGGTAACACCATATATTTT,CASSAQGNTIYF
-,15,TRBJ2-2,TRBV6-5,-,TGTGCCAGCAGTTACTCGGCACTTCTCTCCGGGGAGCTGTTTTTT,CASSYSALLSGELFF
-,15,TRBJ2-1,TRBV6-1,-,TGTGCCTCCCCTAGGGACCCGAGCTCCTACAATGAGCAGTTCTTC,CASPRDPSSYNEQFF